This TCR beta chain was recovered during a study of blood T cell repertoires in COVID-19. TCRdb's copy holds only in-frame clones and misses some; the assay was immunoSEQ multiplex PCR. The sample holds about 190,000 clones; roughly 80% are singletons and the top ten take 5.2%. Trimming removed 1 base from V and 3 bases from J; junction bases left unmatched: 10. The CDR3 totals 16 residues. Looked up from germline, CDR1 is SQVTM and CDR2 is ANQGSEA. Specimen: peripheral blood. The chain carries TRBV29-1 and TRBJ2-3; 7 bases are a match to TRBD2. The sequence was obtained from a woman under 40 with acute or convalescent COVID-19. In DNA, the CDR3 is TGCAGCGTTGAAGTTTTCGTAGCGGGTAGGACAGATACGCAGTATTTT. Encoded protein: CSVEVFVAGRTDTQYF.